This passage covers 26 T cell receptor beta chains from one sample sequenced in a study of T cell responses to AZD1222 COVID-19 vaccine. Repertoires were generated with immunoSEQ multiplex PCR, while TCRdb's copy carries only in-frame clones and drops some. The top ten clones hold around 6.7% of a sample with tens of thousands of clones, approximately 87% of them seen once. The sequenced sample was peripheral blood, obtained on day 0 of AZD1222 vaccination. The receptors come from an adult in good health.

The genes are TRBV19 and TRBJ1-1; possible D gene TRBD1, 5 bases. The V end was cut by 5 bases, the J end by 6 bases, with 13 bases between. CDR1 LNHDA and CDR2 SQIVND come from the germline V gene (reference sequence). The CDR3 is 13 amino acids. In nucleotides, the CDR3 is TGTGCCAGTAGTCGGGGGTTGGAGGCTGAAGCTTTCTTT. It codes for CASSRGLEAEAFF.

This sequence joins TRBV24-1 and TRBJ2-1; D gene uncertain. V was pared by 5 bases and J by 7 bases, with 8 bases between. This CDR3 comprises 12 residues. CDR1 is KGHDR and CDR2 is SFDVKD in the germline V gene. The CDR3 loop is CATSAFRNEQFF. The CDR3 nucleotides are TGTGCCACCAGTGCATTTAGGAATGAGCAGTTCTTC.

This chain joins TRBV28 and TRBJ1-5; 8 nucleotides align to TRBD1. This CDR3 spans 14 amino acids. The V segment lost 7 bases and the J segment 11 bases; nucleotides outside the gene matches: 13. Germline CDR1 reads MDHEN; CDR2 reads SYDVKM. This CDR3 is CASTQQGELMAQHF. The CDR3 nucleotides are TGTGCCAGCACTCAACAGGGGGAGCTTATGGCCCAGCATTTT. Using reference TRBV28 and TRBJ1-5 for the parts outside the CDR3, the full variable domain is DVKVTQSSRYLVKRTGEKVFLECVQDMDHENMFWYRQDPGLGLRLIYFSYDVKMKEKGDIPEGYSVSREKKERFSLILESASTNQTSMYLCASTQQGELMAQHFGDGTRLSIL.

The chain employs TRBV2 and TRBJ1-1, with no clear D. Per the germline V gene, CDR1 is SNHLY and CDR2 is FYNNEI. The ends were cut back, 0 bases at V and 1 base at J, with 3 bases in the middle. The CDR3 is made up of 13 amino acids. The CDR3 spells CASSEARNTEAFF. The CDR3 nucleotides read TGTGCCAGCAGTGAAGCGCGGAACACTGAAGCTTTCTTT.

The chain employs TRBV24-1 and TRBJ2-3, with D hard to call. The length of the CDR3 is 15 residues. V was pared by 2 bases and J by 6 bases, with 14 bases between. Germline values: CDR1 KGHDR, CDR2 SFDVKD. The CDR3 coding sequence is TGTGCCACCAGTGATTCGCAAGCCTCAAGGGATACGCAGTATTTT. Protein: CATSDSQASRDTQYF.

This clone showed up just a few times. The V gene is TRBV19, the J gene TRBJ2-7, with D possibly being TRBD1 (5 bases). Trimming cost V 5 bases and J 2 bases, with 16 bases left between them. CDR1 and CDR2 (germline): LNHDA, SQIVND (reference sequence). This CDR3 comprises 15 residues. The CDR3 DNA reads as TGTGCCAGTAGTTTCGTTGACAGCCCGGCCTACGAGCAGTACTTC. Amino acids: CASSFVDSPAYEQYF.

The chain employs TRBV29-1 and TRBJ1-2; 10 bases fit TRBD1. V shed 4 bases, J shed 6 bases, and the junction held 8 bases outside the gene matches. Per germline, CDR1 SQVTM and CDR2 ANQGSEA. This CDR3 has 14 amino acids. The CDR3 protein is CSVVHPGQGHGYTF. For the CDR3, the DNA is TGCAGCGTTGTCCACCCGGGACAGGGGCATGGCTACACCTTC.

This rearrangement joins TRBV6-5 to TRBJ2-1, with D possibly being TRBD1 (6 bases). This CDR3 has 12 residues. Trimming pared 6 bases from V and 7 bases from J, leaving 10 bases between. Germline CDR1 reads MNHEY; CDR2 reads SVGAGI. CDR3 amino acids: CASRSRGNEQFF. CDR3 nucleotide sequence: TGTGCCAGCAGATCCAGGGGTAATGAGCAGTTCTTC.

The rearrangement joins TRBV10-3 to TRBJ1-2; 11 bases align to TRBD1. Per the germline V gene, CDR1 is ENHRY and CDR2 is SYGVKD. J gave up 5 bases and V 7 bases, and 9 bases lay outside the gene matches. The CDR3 consists of 15 residues. This CDR3 reads CAITAGTGGRYGYTF. CDR3 nucleotides: TGTGCCATCACCGCGGGGACAGGGGGACGGTATGGCTACACCTTC.

CDR3 residues: CASRDQVGGQGNEQFF. In DNA form, the CDR3 reads TGTGCCAGTAGGGACCAGGTGGGCGGACAGGGCAATGAGCAGTTCTTC. This chain connects TRBV19 to TRBJ2-1, with 8 nucleotides matching TRBD1. Germline assignment: CDR1 LNHDA and CDR2 SQIVND (reference sequence). This CDR3 has 16 amino acids. J was trimmed by 6 bases and V by 6 bases; bases with no gene match: 13.

The chain has TRBV3-1 (or the pseudogene TRBV3-2) and TRBJ2-5, with 16 nucleotides matching TRBD2. This CDR3 has 17 residues. Germline trimming cut 1 base from V and 4 bases from J; bases unmatched to any gene: 3. Per germline, CDR1 LGHDT and CDR2 YNNKEL (reference sequence). The chain's CDR3 is CASSQAGLAGGRETQYF. As DNA, the CDR3 is TGTGCCAGCAGCCAAGCGGGACTAGCGGGGGGGCGAGAGACCCAGTACTTC.

The chain combines TRBV29-1 with TRBJ1-1, with D possibly matching TRBD1 (5 bases). CDR3 size: 13 residues. Trimming cost V 5 bases and J 4 bases, with 14 bases left between them. The germline V gene encodes CDR1 SQVTM and CDR2 ANQGSEA. CDR3 loop: CSVSTDKLTEAFF. As DNA, the CDR3 is TGCAGCGTTTCCACGGACAAACTCACTGAAGCTTTCTTT.

This chain connects TRBV15 to TRBJ2-7; D is undetermined. The CDR3 sequence is 13 residues long. Germline CDR1 LNHNV, CDR2 YYDKDF (reference sequence). V lost 5 bases and J 0 bases, leaving 8 bases between the germline ends. CDR3 residues: CATSAQISYEQYF. CDR3 in DNA: TGTGCCACCAGCGCTCAGATCTCCTACGAGCAGTACTTC.

The V call is TRBV5-8, the J call TRBJ1-2; maybe TRBD1 (6 bases). Deletions cut 0 bases from V and 4 bases from J, with 13 bases between. Germline V CDR1 and CDR2: SGHTS, YDEGEE. This CDR3 has 15 amino acids. DNA of the CDR3: TGTGCCAGCAGCTTGGGGACAGTGTTATCCTATGGCTACACCTTC. This sequence encodes CASSLGTVLSYGYTF.

The rearrangement uses TRBV6-1 and TRBJ2-7; the match to TRBD1 covers 9 bases. Germline trimming cut 2 bases from V and 3 bases from J; bases unmatched to any gene: 5. Germline values: CDR1 MNHNS, CDR2 SASEGT. The CDR3 consists of 15 residues. The CDR3 loop reads CASSERETGGYEQYF. CDR3 coding DNA: TGTGCCAGCAGTGAACGCGAGACAGGGGGCTACGAGCAGTACTTC.

The chain links TRBV5-1 to TRBJ1-1; 8 nucleotides line up with TRBD1. This CDR3 region has 14 residues. The J segment lost 2 bases and the V segment lost 6 bases, leaving 6 bases of the junction unmatched. CDR1 and CDR2 (germline): SGHRS, YFSETQ. CDR3 coding DNA: TGCGCCAGCATGCTGGGACAGGCCAACACTGAAGCTTTCTTT. Translation gives CASMLGQANTEAFF.

The chain has TRBV5-8 and TRBJ1-1; unclear D gene. Trimming took off 0 bases at V and 5 bases at J, with 2 bases between the two ends. The CDR3 runs 11 residues. Germline V CDR1 and CDR2: SGHTS, YDEGEE. CDR3 coding DNA: TGTGCCAGCAGCTTGGTTACTGAAGCTTTCTTT. It translates to CASSLVTEAFF.

V and J are TRBV28 and TRBJ2-2; tentative D call: TRBD2 (6 bases). The CDR3 loop spans 12 amino acids. Trimming took 4 bases from V and 6 from J, leaving 6 bases between them. CDR1 is MDHEN, CDR2 SYDVKM, per germline. CDR3 sequence reads: CASSWRAGELFF. The CDR3 nucleotides are TGTGCCAGCAGTTGGAGGGCCGGGGAGCTGTTTTTT.

The chain has TRBV24-1 and TRBJ2-2; D is unclear. Germline CDR1 KGHDR, CDR2 SFDVKD. This CDR3 has 13 residues. Trimming took 7 bases from V and 1 from J, leaving 6 bases between them. For the CDR3, the DNA is TGTGCCACCAGGAAAGAGAACACCGGGGAGCTGTTTTTT. Translation: CATRKENTGELFF.

The chain recombines TRBV27 with TRBJ1-6; 8 bases align to TRBD1. V lost 0 bases to trimming and J lost 6 bases; unmatched junction nucleotides: 1. Germline V gene sequence: CDR1 MNHEY, CDR2 SMNVEV (reference sequence). CDR3 length equals 15 residues. The CDR3 DNA sequence: TGTGCCAGCAGTTTATCGGACAGGGTTAATTCACCCCTCCACTTT. It encodes CASSLSDRVNSPLHF.

This clone has just one count. The chain links TRBV18 to TRBJ2-1; the match to TRBD2 covers 13 bases. The CDR3 is 15 residues long. V dropped 6 bases and J dropped 9; count of bases not matched to a gene: 8. Germline V gives CDR1 KGHSH, CDR2 LQKENI. Here the CDR3 reads CASSLELAGGREQFF. The CDR3 region has the DNA TGTGCCAGCTCTCTTGAACTAGCGGGGGGGCGTGAGCAGTTCTTC.

V and J are TRBV5-1 and TRBJ2-3, with D possibly matching TRBD2 (6 bases). V dropped 3 bases and J dropped 0 bases, with 14 bases sitting between them. The germline CDR1 and CDR2 sequences are SGHRS and YFSETQ. The CDR3 totals 16 residues. The CDR3 is CASSSGVSGSTDTQYF. As DNA, the CDR3 is TGCGCCAGCAGCTCGGGGGTTAGCGGTAGCACAGATACGCAGTATTTT.

J is TRBJ1-2 and V is TRBV15; D possibly corresponds to TRBD1 (5 bases). Germline-derived CDR1 and CDR2 are LNHNV and YYDKDF (reference sequence). The ends were cut back, 0 bases at V and 7 bases at J, with 15 bases in the middle. CDR3 length: 15 amino acids. The CDR3 loop reads CATSRDQLGLSGYTF. The CDR3 nucleotides read TGTGCCACCAGCAGAGATCAGCTGGGACTCTCTGGCTACACCTTC. Supplemented by reference TRBV15 and TRBJ1-2, the full variable domain reads DAMVIQNPRYQVTQFGKPVTLSCSQTLNHNVMYWYQQKSSQAPKLLFHYYDKDFNNEADTPDNFQSRRPNTSFCFLDIRSPGLGDTAMYLCATSRDQLGLSGYTFGSGTRLTVV.

J is TRBJ2-2 and V is TRBV7-3; D is ambiguous. The CDR3 runs to 13 residues. Trimming pared 6 bases from V and 3 bases from J, leaving 8 bases between. In germline, CDR1 is SGHTA, CDR2 FQGTGA. CDR3 sequence reads: CASRPQDTGELFF. DNA of the CDR3: TGTGCCAGCAGACCTCAAGACACCGGGGAGCTGTTTTTT.

This clone has only a few counts. The chain has TRBV28 and TRBJ1-3; 7 bases are shared with TRBD1. The CDR3 is made up of 19 amino acids. V gave up 2 bases and J gave up 4 bases; unmatched junction bases: 17. The V gene's germline CDR1 is MDHEN and CDR2 SYDVKM. The CDR3 sequence is CASSLPVLGTDGRGNTIYF. The CDR3 DNA is TGTGCCAGCAGTTTACCCGTTCTTGGGACAGATGGTAGGGGAAACACCATATATTTT.

In regard to this clone: One junction end does not reproduce the germline sequence, and a read error may be involved. This sequence joins TRBV5-1 and TRBJ2-3, with D perhaps matching TRBD1 or TRBD2 (5 bases each). Germline CDR1 reads SGHRS; CDR2 reads YFSETQ. CDR3 length: 11 amino acids. CDR3 in DNA: TGCGTCAGCAGGGCGGGAGATACGCAGTATTTT. Protein sequence: CVSRAGDTQYF.